This is a list of T cell receptor beta chains from one sample in a study of PD-L1 blockade in urothelial cancer. Repertoires were generated with immunoSEQ multiplex PCR, while TCRdb's copy carries only in-frame clones and drops some. The sample contains 70,000 to 90,000 clones, more than 75% of which appear only once. The sample consisted of PBMCs, taken around atezolizumab (anti-PD-L1) treatment. Receptors originate from a man in his sixties with urothelial cancer. Each CDR3 is given with its conserved first and last residue. A D gene is named only where the DNA matches it firmly. Clone size appears in some rows only: once, few, many, or a class for an expanded clone.

D gene	clone size	J gene	V gene	CDR3 DNA	CDR3 protein
NA	once	TRBJ1-3	TRBV7-9	TGTGCCAGCAGCTTTACATCAACTGTCACGAGGAACACCATATATTTT	CASSFTSTVTRNTIYF
NA	NA	TRBJ1-5	TRBV6-6	TGTGCCAGCAGTTACTCTATGGGGGGGCCCCAGCATTTT	CASSYSMGGPQHF
NA	NA	TRBJ2-2	TRBV28	TGTGCCAGCAGTCCGGACACCGGGGAGCTGTTTTTT	CASSPDTGELFF
TRBD2	NA	TRBJ2-7	TRBV11-2	TGTGCCAGCAGCGGGACTAGCGGGAGGTACGAGCAGTACTTC	CASSGTSGRYEQYF
TRBD1	NA	TRBJ2-7	TRBV4-1	TGCGCCAGCAGCCAAGGACCGGGACAGGGTGTATACGAGCAGTACTTC	CASSQGPGQGVYEQYF
NA	NA	TRBJ1-5	TRBV6-6	TGTGCCAGCAGTTACTCGACCGGGGGAACTCAGCCCCAGCATTTT	CASSYSTGGTQPQHF
TRBD1	NA	TRBJ2-2	TRBV9	TGTGCCAGCAGCCCTTTAGGGCAGGGGGCGCTCACCGGGGAGCTGTTTTTT	CASSPLGQGALTGELFF
TRBD2	NA	TRBJ2-1	TRBV5-4	TGTGCCAGCAACGATGCGGGGGATGAGCAGTTCTTC	CASNDAGDEQFF
NA	NA	TRBJ2-6	TRBV6-4	TGTGCCAGCAGCCCGGAAACAGGCTCTGGGGCCAACGTCCTGACTTTC	CASSPETGSGANVLTF
NA	NA	TRBJ1-3	TRBV9	TGTGCCAGCAGCGCGCGGGGTCTGAGAAACACCATATATTTT	CASSARGLRNTIYF
NA	NA	TRBJ1-1	TRBV19	TGTGCCAGTAGTGTCAATAACGACATGAACACTGAAGCTTTCTTT	CASSVNNDMNTEAFF
NA	NA	TRBJ1-1	TRBV7-3	TGTGCCAGCAGCCCCGTCGACCTTCCCCACTATATTTCTAGCAACGCTGAAGCTTTCTTT	CASSPVDLPHYISSNAEAFF
NA	NA	TRBJ2-1	TRBV6-1	TGTGCCAGCAGTGAAGGGGGCGACGGCCAAGAGCAGTTCTTC	CASSEGGDGQEQFF
TRBD1	NA	TRBJ2-3	TRBV27	TGTGCCAGCAGTTTAGTAGGGGGCGCCAGCACAGATACGCAGTATTTT	CASSLVGGASTDTQYF
NA	NA	TRBJ2-7	TRBV27	NA	CASSSSLVGYEQYF
TRBD2	NA	TRBJ2-2	TRBV4-3	TGCGCCAGCAGCCAACTTGGCGGGGGGAGGTACACCGGGGAGCTGTTTTTT	CASSQLGGGRYTGELFF
NA	NA	TRBJ2-1	TRBV2	TGTGCCAGCAATGGCAGACGGGATACGAATGAGCAGTTCTTC	CASNGRRDTNEQFF
NA	NA	TRBJ1-1	TRBV2	TGTGCCAGCAGTGGCCGACAGAGGAGCACTGAAGCTTTCTTT	CASSGRQRSTEAFF
TRBD2	few	TRBJ2-2	TRBV4-3	TGCGCCAGCAGCCAAGCCCTCTCTAGCGGGAGGGCGTCCGGGGAGCTGTTTTTT	CASSQALSSGRASGELFF
TRBD1	NA	TRBJ2-5	TRBV12-5	TGTGCTAGTGGTCCTGGACAGGGTCAAGAGACCCAGTACTTC	CASGPGQGQETQYF
NA	NA	TRBJ2-3	TRBV4-3	TGCGCCAGCAGCCAAGAGGCTCGGGGTGTGACAGATACGCAGTATTTT	CASSQEARGVTDTQYF
TRBD1	NA	TRBJ2-7	TRBV7-2	TGTGCCAGCACCCAATACGGACAGGGGTTCTACGAGCAGTACTTC	CASTQYGQGFYEQYF
TRBD1	NA	TRBJ2-7	TRBV7-8	TGTGCCAGCAATCAAAGAACCCAGGGGGCCTACGAGCAGTACTTC	CASNQRTQGAYEQYF
NA	medium-sized	TRBJ1-4	TRBV25-1	TGTGCCAGCAGTCCCTCCGCAGGCAGCTATAATGAAAAACTGTTTTTT	CASSPSAGSYNEKLFF
TRBD2	NA	TRBJ2-3	TRBV5-6	TGTGCCAGCATCCGACTTAGCGGGGCCACAGATACGCAGTATTTT	CASIRLSGATDTQYF
NA	NA	TRBJ2-7	TRBV23-1	TGCGCCAGCAGTCAATCCGGTGTCCTTTTTAACTTCTACGAGCAGTACTTC	CASSQSGVLFNFYEQYF
NA	NA	TRBJ1-4	TRBV18	TGTGCCAGCTCACCTCAACCCCCTCGGGGACATGTGACAGAAAAACTGTTTTTT	CASSPQPPRGHVTEKLFF
TRBD1	NA	TRBJ2-7	TRBV27	TGTGCCAGCCTCGGGACAGGGTTGAACGAGCAGTACTTC	CASLGTGLNEQYF
NA	NA	TRBJ2-3	TRBV30	TGTGCCTGGAGTTCTTACCGCCGGCGAGGAGATACGCAGTATTTT	CAWSSYRRRGDTQYF
NA	once	TRBJ2-7	TRBV2	TGTGCCAGCAGTGACACAAACTACGAGCAGTACTTC	CASSDTNYEQYF
TRBD2	NA	TRBJ2-7	TRBV6-1	TGTGCCAGCCTGGGACTAGTGAGGGGCGAGCAGTACTTC	CASLGLVRGEQYF
TRBD1	NA	TRBJ1-2	TRBV19	TGTGCCAGTAGTATCCGGGGGACAGGGTCTTCTGGCTACACCTTC	CASSIRGTGSSGYTF
NA	NA	TRBJ2-1	TRBV29-1	TGCAGCGTTCGCTCCAACATAGCGGTACATGAGCAGTTCTTC	CSVRSNIAVHEQFF
TRBD2	NA	TRBJ2-5	TRBV11-3	TGTGCCAGCAGCTTACGACTAGCGGGCGGGGAGACCCAGTACTTC	CASSLRLAGGETQYF
NA	NA	TRBJ2-3	TRBV6-1	TGTGCCAGCAGGGAGGTGGGTCCAGATACGCAGTATTTT	CASREVGPDTQYF